The 26 T cell receptor beta chains below all came from one sample that was sequenced in a study of T cell repertoires in cytomegalovirus infection. TCRdb independently ran MiXCR on the reads; one entry per CDR3 protein. This table has 150,000 to 200,000 distinct CDR3 sequences, roughly 17% appearing once. Sequenced material: CD8+ T cells from PBMCs. These receptors were obtained from a human donor in good health (CMV status not recorded). Some clones in this sample may be carry-over from other donors' samples.

The chain recombines TRBV7-9 with TRBJ2-7; D not resolved. V was cut by 5 bases and J by 6 bases, with 11 bases left in between. In germline, CDR1 is SEHNR, CDR2 FQNEAQ (reference sequence). The CDR3 covers 12 residues. The CDR3 here is CASSPYPAEQYF. CDR3 in DNA: TGTGCCAGCAGCCCTTACCCAGCCGAGCAGTACTTC.

The chain joins TRBV7-6 to TRBJ1-1, with D possibly TRBD1 on 6 matching bases. Deletions cut 7 bases from V and 5 bases from J, with 29 bases between. This CDR3 comprises 18 residues. The germline CDR1 and CDR2 sequences are SGHVS and FNYEAQ. CDR3 nucleotides: TGTGCCAGCACCCCTGGCCTTGTGACAGGAAGCGTTGGGACTGAAGCTTTCTTT. Translation: CASTPGLVTGSVGTEAFF.

In DNA form, the CDR3 reads TGTGCCAGCAGCCCCACGACTCTTACCGGGGAGCTGTTTTTT. It translates to CASSPTTLTGELFF. This sequence joins TRBV28 and TRBJ2-2; D remains unclear. Trimming left V 6 bases short and J 5 bases short, with 13 bases between. The CDR3 sequence is 14 residues long. Germline V gives CDR1 MDHEN, CDR2 SYDVKM.

This clonotype came up many times. V and J are TRBV7-2 and TRBJ2-5, with 11 bases aligning to TRBD2. Germline lookup yields CDR1 SGHTA and CDR2 FQGNSA. This CDR3 has 16 amino acids. V lost 5 bases to trimming and J lost 5 bases; unmatched junction nucleotides: 10. The CDR3 DNA follows: TGTGCCAGCAGCACGTCCCTAGCGGGAGGAAGGGAGACCCAGTACTTC. Translating it yields CASSTSLAGGRETQYF.

The rearrangement links TRBV7-2 to TRBJ2-7; D perhaps matches TRBD2 (6 bases). The germline gives CDR1 SGHTA, CDR2 FQGNSA. The CDR3 has 13 residues. Trimming took off 1 base at V and 4 bases at J, with 8 bases between the two ends. The CDR3 DNA sequence: TGTGCCAGCAGCTTAGGACTAGTTTACGAGCAGTACTTC. Its protein product is CASSLGLVYEQYF.

This clonotype was found a few times. The rearrangement uses TRBV10-3 and TRBJ2-5; a possible D gene is TRBD1 (7 bases). The CDR3 extends over 12 amino acids. The germline CDR1 and CDR2 sequences are ENHRY and SYGVKD. V was cut by 5 bases and J by 13 bases, with 17 bases left in between. Written as DNA, the CDR3 is TGTGCCATCAGTACCCAGGGGGGCCTTTGGTACTTC. It yields the protein CAISTQGGLWYF.

This clonotype was observed a few times. The chain joins TRBV28 to TRBJ1-2; 8 nucleotides agree with TRBD1. The CDR3 is 14 amino acids. Trimming removed 5 bases from V and 2 bases from J; junction bases left unmatched: 4. In germline, CDR1 is MDHEN, CDR2 SYDVKM. CDR3 in amino acids: CASSPTGENYGYTF. CDR3 nucleotides: TGTGCCAGCAGTCCGACAGGGGAGAACTATGGCTACACCTTC.

The count of this clonotype is one. The chain carries TRBV29-1 and TRBJ2-7; a possible D gene is TRBD1 (6 bases). Germline CDR1 reads SQVTM; CDR2 reads ANQGSEA. Deletions cut 4 bases from V and 3 bases from J, with 10 bases between. The CDR3 totals 12 residues. The CDR3 DNA reads as TGCAGCGTTGTGACAGGCGGCTACGAGCAGTACTTC. The encoded protein is CSVVTGGYEQYF.

This clonotype was picked up many times. The chain links TRBV6-2 or TRBV6-3 to TRBJ2-7, with 9 bases fitting TRBD2. The germline gives CDR1 MNHEY, CDR2 SVGEGT. There are 14 residues in the CDR3. V dropped 2 bases and J dropped 7; count of bases not matched to a gene: 6. CDR3 sequence reads: CASSYGGAGGEQYF. Here the CDR3 DNA reads TGTGCCAGCAGTTACGGAGGCGCGGGAGGGGAGCAGTACTTC.

This clonotype was detected only a few times. The chain has TRBV27 and TRBJ2-1, with 10 positions matching TRBD2. This CDR3 contains 14 residues. The germline V gene encodes CDR1 MNHEY and CDR2 SMNVEV (reference sequence). The CDR3 here is CATARTSGKNEQFF. The CDR3 DNA is TGTGCAACCGCCCGGACTAGCGGAAAAAATGAGCAGTTCTTC.

This chain links TRBV19 with TRBJ2-4; unclear D gene. V was shortened by 1 base and J by 7 bases, with 5 bases between the two germline ends. In germline, CDR1 is LNHDA, CDR2 SQIVND (reference sequence). CDR3 length: 12 residues. CDR3: CASSIGANIQYF. In DNA form, the CDR3 reads TGTGCCAGTAGTATAGGGGCGAACATTCAGTACTTC.

This clonotype was counted ten times or more. The J gene is TRBJ2-6, the V gene TRBV28; D call uncertain. Looked up from germline, CDR1 is MDHEN and CDR2 is SYDVKM. Trimming stripped 5 bases from V and 0 bases from J, with 8 bases between. The CDR3 has 15 amino acids. The CDR3 DNA reads TGTGCCAGCAGTACCGGGTCCTCTGGGGCCAACGTCCTGACTTTC. Protein sequence: CASSTGSSGANVLTF.

Only a few counts were recorded for this clonotype. V gene TRBV12-3 or TRBV12-4 combines with J gene TRBJ1-1; D unclear. The CDR3 extends over 12 amino acids. V lost 5 bases to trimming and J lost 7 bases, with 11 bases between them. CDR3 in DNA: TGTGCCAGCAGTCTCCTGCCCCGTGAAGCTTTCTTT. Translated, it gives CASSLLPREAFF.

This clonotype occurred a few times. V usage is TRBV7-8 and J usage is TRBJ2-7, with TRBD2 matching over 8 bases. Germline V gene sequence: CDR1 SGHVS, CDR2 FQNEAQ. The CDR3 runs to 15 residues. V trimming: 4 bases; J trimming: 4 bases; junction bases outside the gene matches: 9. The CDR3 sequence is CASSSRGTSIYEQYF. For the CDR3, the DNA is TGTGCCAGCAGCTCCCGCGGGACTAGTATTTACGAGCAGTACTTC.

This clonotype was counted ten times or more. The chain uses TRBV20-1 and TRBJ2-1; 10 bases align to TRBD2. The CDR3 covers 15 residues. The V gene's germline CDR1 is DFQATT and CDR2 SNEGSKA (reference sequence). V lost 2 bases and J lost 6; bases outside the gene matches: 7. The DNA for the CDR3 is TGCAGTGCTAGAAGTCGTCTAGCGGGAGTCAATGAGCAGTTCTTC. Translation: CSARSRLAGVNEQFF.

This clonotype was seen only a few times. This CDR3 is CASVSSGSYNEQFF. CDR3 bases: TGTGCCAGCGTTTCTAGCGGTTCCTACAATGAGCAGTTCTTC. The rearrangement joins TRBV12-3 or TRBV12-4 to TRBJ2-1, with 7 bases that match TRBD2. V shed 8 bases and J 1 base; nucleotides not matched to a gene: 5. The CDR3 has 14 residues.

This clonotype was detected only a few times. The CDR3 spells CSAFRPEGQETQYF. The CDR3 bases are TGCAGTGCTTTCCGCCCCGAGGGTCAAGAGACCCAGTACTTC. This rearrangement joins TRBV20-1 to TRBJ2-5, with D possibly matching TRBD2 (5 bases). Trimming cost V 5 bases and J 2 bases, with 15 bases left between them. Germline-derived CDR1 and CDR2 are DFQATT and SNEGSKA (reference sequence). The CDR3 extends over 14 amino acids.

This chain joins TRBV28 and TRBJ2-3; 11 nucleotides match TRBD2. CDR1 and CDR2 (germline): MDHEN, SYDVKM. The V segment lost 8 bases and the J segment 4 bases; nucleotides outside the gene matches: 5. This CDR3 is 14 amino acids long. CDR3 nucleotide sequence: TGTGCCAGCGTACTAGCGGGAGTGGCAGATACGCAGTATTTT. Protein sequence: CASVLAGVADTQYF.

The CDR3 region is CASSYITSGVSLPFF. CDR3 sequence (DNA): TGTGCCAGCAGTTACATCACTAGCGGGGTCTCATTACCGTTCTTC. The V and J genes are TRBV6-6 and TRBJ2-1; 10 bases are a match to TRBD2. Unmatched junction bases numbered 13, after V lost 2 bases and J lost 15 bases. The CDR3 is 15 residues long. Germline V gene lookup returns CDR1 MNHNY and CDR2 SVGAGI (reference sequence).

This clonotype was counted many times. This chain connects TRBV7-3 to TRBJ2-2, with D unclear. Germline values: CDR1 SGHTA, CDR2 FQGTGA. CDR3 length equals 13 residues. V was clipped by 4 bases and J by 0 bases, with 3 bases between them. In DNA form, the CDR3 reads TGTGCCAGCAGCTGGGCGAACACCGGGGAGCTGTTTTTT. This sequence encodes CASSWANTGELFF.

This chain's CDR3 is CASSLRDRGTYEQYF. CDR3 nucleotides: TGTGCCAGCAGTTTACGGGACAGGGGTACGTACGAGCAGTACTTC. The chain employs TRBV12-3 or TRBV12-4 and TRBJ2-7; the match to TRBD1 covers 10 bases. With 2 bases clipped from V and 4 bases from J, the junction kept 5 bases outside the gene matches. The CDR3 spans 15 residues.

This clonotype was picked up a small number of times. The chain recombines TRBV7-6 with TRBJ2-3, with TRBD2 matching over 14 bases. CDR3 length: 16 amino acids. V gave up 5 bases and J gave up 4 bases; unmatched junction bases: 5. The germline CDR1 and CDR2 sequences are SGHVS and FNYEAQ. CDR3 loop: CASSDRLAGGSDTQYF. In DNA form, the CDR3 reads TGTGCCAGCAGCGACCGACTAGCGGGAGGGTCAGATACGCAGTATTTT.

The chain combines TRBV11-2 with TRBJ2-3, with D possibly TRBD2 on 5 matching bases. V lost 6 bases, J lost 2 bases, and 12 bases lay in between. The CDR3 consists of 14 residues. Looked up from germline, CDR1 is SGHAT and CDR2 is FQNNGV. Here the CDR3 DNA reads TGTGCCAGCAGTTTACGGGATTCCACAGATACGCAGTATTTT. As protein: CASSLRDSTDTQYF.

This chain uses TRBV28 with TRBJ2-7; 7 bases line up with TRBD1. Germline values: CDR1 MDHEN, CDR2 SYDVKM. V lost 3 bases, J lost 2 bases, and 10 bases stayed unmatched. The CDR3 sequence is 16 residues long. CDR3 protein: CASSFLPDRAPYEQYF. CDR3 DNA: TGTGCCAGCAGTTTCCTCCCTGACAGGGCCCCCTACGAGCAGTACTTC.

The V gene is TRBV6-2 or TRBV6-3, the J gene TRBJ1-5; 10 bases are a match to TRBD1. This CDR3 comprises 16 residues. V lost 4 bases to trimming and J lost 6 bases; unmatched junction nucleotides: 9. CDR1 is MNHEY and CDR2 is SVGEGT in the germline V gene. CDR3 protein: CASSSPRTGGGQPQHF. The CDR3 DNA reads TGTGCCAGCAGTTCCCCGCGGACAGGGGGAGGTCAGCCCCAGCATTTT.

The chain recombines TRBV29-1 with TRBJ2-7; TRBD1 aligns across 10 bases. This CDR3 has 15 residues. Looked up from germline, CDR1 is SQVTM and CDR2 is ANQGSEA. The J segment lost 4 bases and the V segment lost 0 bases, leaving 6 bases of the junction unmatched. The chain's CDR3 is CSVEEFRTGGYEQYF. The CDR3 DNA reads TGCAGCGTTGAAGAATTCCGGACAGGGGGTTACGAGCAGTACTTC.